These T cell receptor beta chains were read from a single sample in a study of Ad26.COV2.S vaccination and SARS-CoV-2 variants. Here immunoSEQ multiplex PCR was the method, and the copy in TCRdb shows in-frame clones only, minus some. The sample lists 500,000 or so clones; around nine tenths were seen once. The material sequenced was peripheral blood, taken in a trial of Ad26.COV2.S vaccine versus placebo. These receptors came from a person between 18 and 65 years old who received the Ad26.COV2.S COVID-19 vaccine or a placebo. The CDR3 runs from the conserved cysteine through the conserved F or W. A D gene is named only where the DNA matches it firmly. Some rows mark clone size as missing; the rest say once, few, many or name a class of expanded clone.

length	V	D	size	J	DNA	CDR3
15	TRBV7-2	-	-	TRBJ2-1	TGTGCCAGCAGCTTAGGACCCCGGGCCCTCAATGAGCAGTTCTTC	CASSLGPRALNEQFF
13	TRBV11-3	-	-	TRBJ2-3	TGTGCCAGCAGCTTCCGGGAGACAGATACGCAGTATTTT	CASSFRETDTQYF
15	TRBV3-1/TRBV3-2	-	-	TRBJ2-1	TGTGCCAGCAGCCAAGATAGGCGGCGAGACAATGAGCAGTTCTTC	CASSQDRRRDNEQFF
17	TRBV7-2	-	-	TRBJ1-2	TGTGCCAGCAGCTTAGCTGATGTGATGGGCAGGGTCACTGGCTACACCTTC	CASSLADVMGRVTGYTF
15	TRBV18	-	once	TRBJ2-1	TGTGCCAGCTCATCTCTATCTGGATCTTACAATGAGCAGTTCTTC	CASSSLSGSYNEQFF
16	TRBV24-1	-	-	TRBJ2-5	TGTGCCACCAGGCTCGGTCCAGGGAGGTACCAAGAGACCCAGTACTTC	CATRLGPGRYQETQYF
15	TRBV6-1	-	-	TRBJ2-5	TGTGCCAGCAGTGAGAGCACAGGGCGGGAAGGGACCCAGTACTTC	CASSESTGREGTQYF
17	TRBV5-8	-	-	TRBJ2-7	TGTGCCAGCAGATCCGGGACTGCCCGATTAAACTCCTACGAGCAGTACTTC	CASRSGTARLNSYEQYF
18	TRBV29-1	-	-	TRBJ1-3	TGCAGCGTTGAAGATCTGAGGAAGGGGACGGTGGCTGGAAACACCATATATTTT	CSVEDLRKGTVAGNTIYF
13	TRBV28	-	few	TRBJ1-2	TGTGCCAGCAGTCCGGCCACCAGAAAGGGCTACACCTTC	CASSPATRKGYTF
13	TRBV29-1	-	-	TRBJ2-3	TGCAGCGCCAGGGGAGCCGGCACAGATACGCAGTATTTT	CSARGAGTDTQYF
15	TRBV19	-	-	TRBJ1-3	TGTGCCAGTAGTACGAGCCGGAACCGAGGAAACACCATATATTTT	CASSTSRNRGNTIYF
17	TRBV28	-	once	TRBJ2-7	TGTGCCAGCACTTCCCCCGGTTATACCCTTCTCTCCTACGAGCAGTACTTC	CASTSPGYTLLSYEQYF
15	TRBV2	-	-	TRBJ2-2	TGTGCCACCTCATTTCTACCAGCGAACACCGGGGAGCTGTTTTTT	CATSFLPANTGELFF
14	TRBV28	TRBD1	-	TRBJ1-1	TGTGCCAGCATACGGGCAGGGGGCTTGACTGAAGCTTTCTTT	CASIRAGGLTEAFF
14	TRBV11-2	-	few	TRBJ1-1	TGTGCCAGCAGCTGGATAGGGGGGAACACTGAAGCTTTCTTT	CASSWIGGNTEAFF
13	TRBV19	-	-	TRBJ2-3	TGTGCCAGTAGTATTGGACTAACAGATACGCAGTATTTT	CASSIGLTDTQYF
15	TRBV9	-	-	TRBJ2-3	TGTGCCAGCAGCGTAGTTTCCAGGGGAACAGATACGCAGTATTTT	CASSVVSRGTDTQYF
19	TRBV7-8	TRBD2	-	TRBJ2-5	TGTGCCAGCAGCTTAGCTCCGTCGTATAGCGGGAGGGCGGGGGAGACCCAGTACTTC	CASSLAPSYSGRAGETQYF
14	TRBV28	-	-	TRBJ1-1	TGTGCCAGCAGTTTACCCGGACAGCTCACTGAAGCTTTCTTT	CASSLPGQLTEAFF
13	TRBV30	TRBD2	-	TRBJ2-7	TGTGCCTGGAGTGTAGGGAGGGCATACGAGCAGTACTTC	CAWSVGRAYEQYF
13	TRBV11-2	-	-	TRBJ2-3	TGTGCCAGCAGCTTAGATCTCGGGGATACGCAGTATTTT	CASSLDLGDTQYF
16	TRBV7-8	-	-	TRBJ2-1	TGTGCCAGCATAAGGGGCACGGCTAGCTCCTACAATGAGCAGTTCTTC	CASIRGTASSYNEQFF
12	TRBV19	-	-	TRBJ2-3	TGTGCCAGTAGTATAGGTGGACCTACGCAGTATTTT	CASSIGGPTQYF
14	TRBV19	TRBD1	-	TRBJ1-2	TGTGCCAGTAGTCCACGGACAGGAAACAATGGCTACACCTTC	CASSPRTGNNGYTF
16	TRBV27	-	-	TRBJ1-4	TGTGCCAGCAGTTTAGGGGGGGCGGTAGGCGAGGAAAAACTGTTTTTT	CASSLGGAVGEEKLFF
15	TRBV19	-	-	TRBJ2-2	TGTGCCAGTAGTATGCCGGGAGGCAGGGGCGGGGAGCTGTTTTTT	CASSMPGGRGGELFF
18	TRBV2	TRBD2	-	TRBJ2-1	TGTGCCAGCAGTCAACGGACTAGCGGGAGGGCCGGCTACAATGAGCAGTTCTTC	CASSQRTSGRAGYNEQFF
12	TRBV10-3	-	-	TRBJ2-1	TGTGCCATCAGTGAGTCGTACAATGAGCAGTTCTTC	CAISESYNEQFF